Presented here are 18 T cell receptor beta chains from one specimen sequenced in a study of T-cell memory formation after mild COVID-19. Using its own MiXCR run on the 5' RACE reads, TCRdb lists one record per CDR3 protein. The sample shows around 450,000 distinct CDR3 sequences, 24% of them seen only once. The sample comprised PBMCs or a T cell subset sorted from them (not recorded which). The receptors shown here come from an adult woman who had mild COVID-19 (a few samples of this study predate the infection). Cell type and time point are not known.

The V gene is TRBV7-3, the J gene TRBJ2-2; 7 bases line up with TRBD2. CDR1 SGHTA and CDR2 FQGTGA come from the germline V gene. The CDR3 is 13 amino acids. The V and J ends lost 8 bases and 1 base, in that order; junction bases with no gene match: 1. CDR3 DNA sequence: TGTGCCAGCGGGACTATGAACACCGGGGAGCTGTTTTTT. Protein product: CASGTMNTGELFF. The full variable domain, completed using reference TRBV7-3 and TRBJ2-2, is GAGVSQTPSNKVTEKGKYVELRCDPISGHTALYWYRQSLGQGPEFLIYFQGTGAADDSGLPNDRFFAVRPEGSVSTLKIQRTERGDSAVYLCASGTMNTGELFFGEGSRLTVL.

This chain joins TRBV12-3 or TRBV12-4 and TRBJ2-7, with 12 bases fitting TRBD2. V shed 2 bases and J 4 bases; nucleotides not matched to a gene: 3. The CDR3 sequence is 15 residues long. DNA for the CDR3: TGTGCCAGCAGTTTATCGACTAGCGGGAGTTACGAGCAGTACTTC. Its translation: CASSLSTSGSYEQYF.

The chain couples TRBV7-9 to TRBJ1-1, with D maybe TRBD1 (5 bases). The V end was cut by 5 bases, the J end by 1 base, with 23 bases between. Looked up from germline, CDR1 is SEHNR and CDR2 is FQNEAQ (reference sequence). The CDR3 is 18 residues long. The CDR3: CASSPPAQGARSNTEAFF. CDR3 nucleotides: TGTGCCAGCAGCCCCCCCGCCCAGGGCGCCCGTTCGAACACTGAAGCTTTCTTT.

This chain links TRBV12-3 or TRBV12-4 with TRBJ2-3, with unresolved D. This CDR3 has 15 residues. The V and J ends lost 5 bases and 6 bases respectively, with 18 bases between them. Here the CDR3 DNA reads TGTGCCAGCAGTCCGCTAGTGAGCAGTGGGGATACGCAGTATTTT. Translated: CASSPLVSSGDTQYF.

This clonotype was detected only a few times. This chain uses TRBV28 with TRBJ1-4; the match to TRBD1 covers 8 bases. Germline V CDR1 and CDR2: MDHEN, SYDVKM. Germline trimming cut 6 bases from V and 4 bases from J; bases unmatched to any gene: 7. The CDR3 spans 15 residues. The CDR3 loop is CASRIPGQVNEKLFF. Written as DNA, the CDR3 is TGTGCCAGCAGGATCCCGGGACAGGTTAATGAAAAACTGTTTTTT.

This clonotype was detected only a few times. This sequence joins TRBV4-3 and TRBJ2-7; 13 nucleotides line up with TRBD2. The CDR3 extends over 16 amino acids. V gave up 3 bases and J gave up 2 bases; unmatched junction bases: 4. CDR1 and CDR2 from the germline V gene are LGHNA and YSLEER. Here the CDR3 reads CASSQQLAGGAYEQYF. The CDR3 DNA reads as TGCGCCAGCAGCCAGCAACTAGCGGGAGGGGCCTACGAGCAGTACTTC.

V usage is TRBV5-5 and J usage is TRBJ2-5, with a possible D match to TRBD2 (6 bases). The V gene lost 1 base and the J gene lost 5 bases, with 15 bases spanning the gap. Germline CDR1 SGHKS, CDR2 YYEKEE (reference sequence). This CDR3 region has 15 residues. The CDR3 region is CASSLNLAELETQYF. In nucleotides, the CDR3 is TGTGCCAGCAGCTTGAATTTAGCGGAATTGGAGACCCAGTACTTC.

The sample holds a few counts of this clonotype. The J gene is TRBJ2-6, the V gene TRBV21-1; the DNA was not used to check the table's D call, TRBD1. TRBV21-1 is a documented pseudogene. CDR3 length equals 14 residues. The CDR3 nucleotides are TGTGCCAGCTGCCGGGAAAATGGGGCCAACGTCCTGACTTTC. This gives the protein CASCRENGANVLTF.

The rearrangement uses TRBV24-1 and TRBJ1-5; tentative D call: TRBD1 (6 bases). Trimming left V 4 bases short and J 3 bases short, with 12 bases between. This CDR3 is 15 amino acids long. Germline assignment: CDR1 KGHDR and CDR2 SFDVKD. CDR3 protein: CATSDPRGVNQPQHF. The CDR3 DNA reads TGTGCCACCAGTGACCCCAGGGGCGTCAATCAGCCCCAGCATTTT.

This clonotype appeared a few times. The chain is built from TRBV28 and TRBJ2-7; perhaps TRBD1 as D (6 bases). Germline V gene data show CDR1 as MDHEN and CDR2 as SYDVKM. This CDR3 spans 16 amino acids. V was trimmed by 9 bases and J by 3 bases, leaving 24 bases between them. The CDR3 DNA reads as TGTGCCAGTACTCCTCTGGCGGCAGGGGCCAACTACGAGCAGTACTTC. Translation: CASTPLAAGANYEQYF.

This CDR3 reads CATGSEGAGTDTQYF. The CDR3, as DNA: TGTGCCACCGGAAGCGAAGGCGCTGGCACAGATACGCAGTATTTT. The V and J genes are TRBV15 and TRBJ2-3; D not certain. Germline V gene lookup returns CDR1 LNHNV and CDR2 YYDKDF (reference sequence). The ends were cut back, 8 bases at V and 1 base at J, with 16 bases in the middle. CDR3 length equals 15 residues.

J is TRBJ1-2 and V is TRBV4-3; no reliable D call. Germline-derived CDR1 and CDR2 are LGHNA and YSLEER. The CDR3 covers 14 residues. V dropped 0 bases and J dropped 4 bases, with 9 bases sitting between them. CDR3 loop: CASSQDVGVYGYTF. CDR3 DNA: TGCGCCAGCAGCCAAGATGTTGGAGTCTATGGCTACACCTTC.

As concerns this clonotype: A read error may account for a junction end that differs from germline. The chain has TRBV7-9 and TRBJ1-2; D call uncertain. There are 13 residues in the CDR3. Germline CDR1 reads SEHNR; CDR2 reads FQNEAQ (reference sequence). The CDR3 DNA sequence: TGTGACAGCGGTCGGTCAGGATACTATGGCTACACCTTC. This sequence encodes CDSGRSGYYGYTF.

As DNA, the CDR3 is TGTGCCAGCAGTCGGACTAGCGGGAGATCAGATACGCAGTATTTT. Protein: CASSRTSGRSDTQYF. The chain couples TRBV12-3 or TRBV12-4 to TRBJ2-3; 13 nucleotides align to TRBD2. This CDR3 has 15 amino acids. The V segment lost 5 bases and the J segment 4 bases; nucleotides outside the gene matches: 3.

V is TRBV4-1 and J is TRBJ2-3, with a possible D match to TRBD2 (7 bases). The germline gives CDR1 MGHRA, CDR2 YSYEKL. V lost 1 base to trimming and J lost 3 bases, with 17 bases between them. The CDR3 runs to 17 residues. CDR3 in amino acids: CASSQVSRGGRTDTQYF. The CDR3 nucleotides are TGCGCCAGCAGCCAAGTTTCTAGGGGGGGCAGGACAGATACGCAGTATTTT.

The chain recombines TRBV5-1 with TRBJ1-1; no definite D call. This CDR3 is 13 amino acids long. Trimming removed 3 bases from V and 1 base from J, with 7 bases in between. Germline V gives CDR1 SGHRS, CDR2 YFSETQ. The CDR3 region is CASSWETNTEAFF. The CDR3 DNA reads TGCGCCAGCAGCTGGGAGACGAACACTGAAGCTTTCTTT. The full variable domain, rest sourced from reference TRBV5-1 and TRBJ1-1, is KAGVTQTPRYLIKTRGQQVTLSCSPISGHRSVSWYQQTPGQGLQFLFEYFSETQRNKGNFPGRFSGRQFSNSRSEMNVSTLELGDSALYLCASSWETNTEAFFGQGTRLTVV.

This clonotype was found a few times. The J gene is TRBJ1-1, the V gene TRBV3-1; D ambiguous. V lost 5 bases, J lost 6 bases, and 7 bases lay in between. CDR3 length: 11 amino acids. Germline assignment: CDR1 LGHDT and CDR2 YNNKEL (reference sequence). CDR3 loop: CASSSDAEAFF. DNA of the CDR3: TGTGCCAGCAGCTCCGACGCTGAAGCTTTCTTT.

This clonotype was counted only a few times. The chain is built from TRBV15 and TRBJ2-1; possibly TRBD2 for D (6 bases). V gave up 3 bases and J gave up 10 bases, with 19 bases separating them. The CDR3 totals 15 residues. Germline lookup yields CDR1 LNHNV and CDR2 YYDKDF (reference sequence). The CDR3 loop reads CATSRAYGGSLEQFF. As DNA, the CDR3 is TGTGCCACCAGCAGGGCGTACGGGGGTTCCCTAGAGCAGTTCTTC.